This TCR beta chain derives from a study of cytomegalovirus exposure and HLA in healthy donors. In the case of this clone: Its specificity is not known.

The V end was cut by 0 bases, the J end by 2 bases, with 10 bases between. CDR3 size: 15 residues. Looked up from germline, CDR1 is MNHEY and CDR2 is SVGAGI. Clones were read by immunoSEQ multiplex PCR, and TCRdb kept only the in-frame ones, dropping some. Of about 130,000 clones in the sample, roughly 87% were seen once. The study, taken as a whole, reports: Through in vitro validation, three CMV-associated chains were shown to be specific for CMV antigens.

The clonotype was recovered from a woman younger than 35 in good health and CMV-seronegative. What was sequenced was PBMCs. This chain joins TRBV6-5 and TRBJ1-2; no clear D gene. The CDR3 here is CASSYSRVQNYGYTF. The CDR3 region has the DNA TGTGCCAGCAGTTACTCGAGGGTCCAAAACTATGGCTACACCTTC.